These T cell receptor beta chains were read from a single sample in a study of blood T cell repertoires in COVID-19. The table came from immunoSEQ multiplex PCR; TCRdb's copy has only in-frame clones and leaves some out. The sample carries 140,000 to 150,000 clones, roughly 91% recorded once. The sequenced material came from peripheral blood. The receptor set was obtained from a man aged 60 to 75 with active or convalescent COVID-19. CDR3s include the opening cysteine and the closing phenylalanine or tryptophan. Fields, in order: D gene, clone size, V gene, J gene, CDR3 protein, CDR3 DNA. The D gene is left open where the match is weak. Not all rows give a size; the values are once, few, many and, for expanded clones, a class.

TRBD1	.	TRBV23-1	TRBJ2-7	CAVLRGHLPDEQYF	TGCGCCGTCCTAAGGGGGCACCTACCTGACGAGCAGTACTTC
TRBD1	once	TRBV4-2	TRBJ1-2	CASSQPLDRGQGYTF	TGTGCCAGCAGCCAACCCTTGGACAGGGGGCAAGGCTACACCTTC
.	.	TRBV6-1	TRBJ1-5	CASSEAQGNQPQHF	TGTGCCAGCAGTGAAGCCCAGGGGAATCAGCCCCAGCATTTT
TRBD1	.	TRBV9	TRBJ2-2	CATQGPYTGELFF	TGTGCCACACAGGGGCCGTACACCGGGGAGCTGTTTTTT
.	few	TRBV7-8	TRBJ2-7	CASSLADSGFYEQYF	TGTGCCAGCAGCTTAGCGGATAGCGGTTTCTACGAGCAGTACTTC
.	.	TRBV19	TRBJ2-7	CASSRYGGDAYEQYF	TGTGCCAGTAGTCGTTATGGCGGGGATGCCTACGAGCAGTACTTC
.	.	TRBV6-5	TRBJ2-1	CASSYSNRDEQFF	TGTGCCAGCAGTTACTCTAACCGGGATGAGCAGTTCTTC
TRBD1	once	TRBV28	TRBJ2-1	CASSTRTGGANNEQFF	TGTGCCAGCAGCACCCGGACAGGTGGGGCTAACAATGAGCAGTTCTTC
.	few	TRBV5-1	TRBJ2-3	CASSLRGSLTDTQYF	TGCGCCAGCAGCTTACGGGGGTCGCTTACAGATACGCAGTATTTT
.	.	TRBV4-2	TRBJ2-1	CASGPDGSSYNEQFF	TGTGCCAGCGGACCAGACGGGAGCTCCTACAATGAGCAGTTCTTC
.	.	TRBV24-1	TRBJ2-2	CATSGRVLTGELFF	TGTGCCACCAGTGGCCGGGTCCTCACCGGGGAGCTGTTTTTT
TRBD1	few	TRBV27	TRBJ1-5	CASSLEGQQPQHF	TGTGCCAGCAGTTTGGAGGGACAGCAGCCCCAGCATTTT
TRBD2	once	TRBV18	TRBJ2-7	CASSPSGGSTYEQYF	TGTGCCAGCTCACCCAGCGGGGGGAGCACCTACGAGCAGTACTTC
TRBD2	few	TRBV6-2/TRBV6-3	TRBJ2-2	CASSYSREAYTGELFF	TGTGCCAGCAGTTACTCACGGGAGGCATACACCGGGGAGCTGTTTTTT
.	.	TRBV5-1	TRBJ2-3	CASSSGQSTDTQYF	TGCGCCAGCAGCTCTGGACAGAGCACAGATACGCAGTATTTT
TRBD2	.	TRBV15	TRBJ2-1	CATSWGGGGSYNEQFF	TGTGCCACCAGCTGGGGGGGTGGCGGCTCCTACAATGAGCAGTTCTTC
TRBD2	.	TRBV5-1	TRBJ2-3	CASSLELAGAPDTQYF	TGCGCCAGCAGCTTGGAGTTAGCGGGAGCCCCAGATACGCAGTATTTT
.	.	TRBV5-8	TRBJ2-1	CASSLEAGSYNEQFF	TGTGCCAGCAGCTTGGAAGCGGGCTCCTACAATGAGCAGTTCTTC
TRBD1	.	TRBV9	TRBJ1-2	CASSTEGQGSTGRGYTF	TGTGCCAGCAGCACGGAGGGACAGGGATCCACGGGGAGGGGCTACACCTTC
TRBD1	.	TRBV7-8	TRBJ2-1	CASSSQAGQGNEQFF	TGTGCCAGCAGCTCCCAGGCCGGACAGGGGAATGAGCAGTTCTTC
TRBD2	.	TRBV2	TRBJ2-1	CACSPGLATTNEQFF	TGTGCCTGCAGCCCGGGACTAGCGACCACTAATGAGCAGTTCTTC
.	.	TRBV2	TRBJ2-3	CASSLQGSTDTQYF	TGTGCCAGCAGCCTTCAGGGGAGCACAGATACGCAGTATTTT
.	.	TRBV29-1	TRBJ2-1	CSVADRRYNEQFF	TGCAGCGTCGCCGACAGAAGATACAATGAGCAGTTCTTC
TRBD1	.	TRBV7-2	TRBJ1-5	CASSRDSNNQPQHF	TGTGCCAGCAGCCGGGACAGCAACAATCAGCCCCAGCATTTT
.	.	TRBV7-9	TRBJ2-3	CASSFLGLSGQYF	TGTGCCAGCAGCTTTCTCGGACTGAGCGGGCAGTATTTT
.	few	TRBV19	TRBJ1-5	CASSIGRAPNQPQHF	TGTGCCAGTAGTATAGGCAGGGCTCCTAATCAGCCCCAGCATTTT
.	.	TRBV7-6	TRBJ1-1	CASSQGGHEAFF	TGTGCCAGCAGCCAAGGGGGACATGAAGCTTTCTTT
.	.	TRBV19	TRBJ2-2	CASSIDRSTTGELFF	TGTGCCAGTAGTATAGATCGTAGTACGACCGGGGAGCTGTTTTTT
TRBD1	.	TRBV19	TRBJ1-1	CASSLRQGGTVNTEAFF	TGTGCCAGTAGTCTTCGACAGGGGGGGACGGTGAACACTGAAGCTTTCTTT
TRBD2	.	TRBV30	TRBJ2-7	CAWSDLAGGTFYEQYF	TGTGCCTGGAGTGATCTAGCGGGAGGGACATTCTACGAGCAGTACTTC
.	.	TRBV10-3	TRBJ1-1	CATSGDPTEAFF	TGTGCCACCTCAGGGGACCCCACTGAAGCTTTCTTT
.	.	TRBV28	TRBJ1-5	CASRTAPERYSNQPQHF	TGTGCCAGCAGAACGGCGCCGGAGAGGTATAGCAATCAGCCCCAGCATTTT
TRBD1	.	TRBV18	TRBJ2-2	CASSPDRGHTGELFF	TGTGCCAGCTCACCGGACAGGGGGCACACCGGGGAGCTGTTTTTT
.	.	TRBV29-1	TRBJ1-5	CSVVDGAQHQPQHF	TGCAGCGTTGTAGACGGAGCCCAACATCAGCCCCAGCATTTT
.	.	TRBV19	TRBJ2-7	CASSPPGIGGYEQYF	TGTGCCAGTAGTCCCCCCGGGATAGGGGGCTACGAGCAGTACTTC